These 23 T cell receptor beta chains came from one sample sequenced in a study of T cell changes during pregnancy in multiple sclerosis. Libraries were prepared by immunoSEQ multiplex PCR; TCRdb keeps only in-frame clonotypes and omits some of them. The data show some 89,000 clones, about 95% seen once. Sequences were derived from peripheral blood, sampled in the third trimester of pregnancy. Receptors originate from a female donor with multiple sclerosis, enrolled in a pregnancy study.

The CDR3 DNA reads TGTGCCAGCAGTTTAAGGGGCTCTGGAAACACCATATATTTT. Its translation: CASSLRGSGNTIYF. The chain uses TRBV27 and TRBJ1-3; a weak D match, TRBD1 (5 bases). Per the germline V gene, CDR1 is MNHEY and CDR2 is SMNVEV (reference sequence). The CDR3 is made up of 14 amino acids. V was shortened by 2 bases and J by 0 bases, with 5 bases between the two germline ends.

The rearrangement links TRBV5-6 to TRBJ2-3, with no clear D. Germline CDR1 reads SGHDT; CDR2 reads YYEEEE. There are 15 residues in the CDR3. V was pared by 0 bases and J by 0 bases, with 8 bases between. CDR3: CASSLGQSSTDTQYF. In nucleotides, the CDR3 is TGTGCCAGCAGCTTGGGTCAGTCGAGCACAGATACGCAGTATTTT.

This chain links TRBV5-1 with TRBJ1-4, with TRBD1 matching over 7 bases. Germline CDR1 SGHRS, CDR2 YFSETQ. The junction had 7 bases not matched to a gene; V was cut back by 4 bases and J by 4 bases. This CDR3 is 15 amino acids long. The CDR3: CASSSRQGSNEKLFF. CDR3 nucleotide sequence: TGCGCCAGCAGCAGCAGACAGGGTAGTAATGAAAAACTGTTTTTT. Using reference TRBV5-1 and TRBJ1-4 for the parts outside the CDR3, the full variable domain is KAGVTQTPRYLIKTRGQQVTLSCSPISGHRSVSWYQQTPGQGLQFLFEYFSETQRNKGNFPGRFSGRQFSNSRSEMNVSTLELGDSALYLCASSSRQGSNEKLFFGSGTQLSVL.

This sequence joins TRBV14 and TRBJ2-2; possible D gene TRBD1, 5 bases. Trimming removed 3 bases from V and 7 bases from J, with 6 bases in between. The CDR3 consists of 12 residues. Germline CDR1 is SGHDN and CDR2 is FVKESK. CDR3 nucleotides: TGTGCCAGCAGCCATGGACACGGGGAGCTGTTTTTT. It yields the protein CASSHGHGELFF.

The chain recombines TRBV11-2 with TRBJ2-7; 8 nucleotides agree with TRBD1. This CDR3 has 19 residues. V trimming: 0 bases; J trimming: 0 bases; junction bases outside the gene matches: 13. Germline assignment: CDR1 SGHAT and CDR2 FQNNGV. CDR3 sequence: CASSLDHSGGGLGSYEQYF. The CDR3 nucleotides read TGTGCCAGCAGCTTAGATCACTCAGGGGGCGGATTGGGCTCCTACGAGCAGTACTTC.

The table lists this clone with a count of one. The rearrangement links TRBV7-8 to TRBJ2-5; 7 positions match TRBD2. V gave up 5 bases and J gave up 4 bases; unmatched junction bases: 10. The CDR3 sequence is 15 residues long. Looked up from germline, CDR1 is SGHVS and CDR2 is FQNEAQ. In nucleotides, the CDR3 is TGTGCCAGCAGCCCCGGGGAGGGAAGGGGAGAGACCCAGTACTTC. It encodes CASSPGEGRGETQYF.

This chain joins TRBV5-8 and TRBJ1-1; 8 bases are a match to TRBD1. CDR3 length: 15 residues. Germline assignment: CDR1 SGHTS and CDR2 YDEGEE. The ends lost 4 bases at V and 1 base at J; junction bases unmatched: 6. The CDR3 DNA follows: TGTGCCAGCAGCCAGACCGGGACAGGGAACACTGAAGCTTTCTTT. As protein: CASSQTGTGNTEAFF.

The CDR3 spells CAVQQGAHEQYF. CDR3 bases: TGTGCCGTACAACAGGGGGCTCACGAGCAGTACTTC. The V gene is TRBV10-3, the J gene TRBJ2-7, with TRBD1 matching 9 bases. The CDR3 contains 12 residues. Germline CDR1 is ENHRY and CDR2 is SYGVKD. After removal of 11 bases from V and 5 bases from J, the junction contained 7 bases not matched to a gene.

The chain joins TRBV4-1 to TRBJ2-5, with 7 bases that match TRBD1. The assigned J gene may be wrong: the sequence end matches TRBJ2-7 better. From germline, CDR1 is MGHRA and CDR2 YSYEKL. CDR3 length: 14 residues. The DNA for the CDR3 is TGCGCCAGCAGCACACCGGGACAGTCATACGAGCAGTACTTC. It is translated as CASSTPGQSYEQYF.

The rearrangement uses TRBV14 and TRBJ2-5, with D tentatively TRBD2 (6 bases). This CDR3 region has 13 residues. Trimming cost V 6 bases and J 5 bases, with 13 bases left between them. Germline-derived CDR1 and CDR2 are SGHDN and FVKESK. The CDR3 is CASRRLDTETQYF. CDR3 in DNA: TGTGCCAGCAGGCGACTAGACACCGAGACCCAGTACTTC.

The chain links TRBV7-2 to TRBJ1-5; D gene unclear. The CDR3 contains 13 residues. V lost 1 base, J lost 6 bases, and 7 bases lay in between. Germline V gene data show CDR1 as SGHTA and CDR2 as FQGNSA. In DNA, the CDR3 is TGTGCCAGCAGCTTAGAATCAGGTCAGCCCCAGCATTTT. It yields the protein CASSLESGQPQHF.

The chain joins TRBV4-1 to TRBJ1-5; D might be TRBD1 (6 bases). The CDR3 contains 16 residues. Between the trimmed V and J ends, which lost 1 base and 7 bases, there was a span of 17 bases. Germline CDR1 is MGHRA and CDR2 is YSYEKL. The CDR3 bases are TGCGCCAGCAGCCAAGCTTTTGCAGGGGTGAGCCAGCCCCAGCATTTT. The encoded protein is CASSQAFAGVSQPQHF.

There are a few counts of this clone. Other nucleotide sequences from this sample produce the same CDR3. This sequence joins TRBV20-1 and TRBJ1-1, with 8 bases that match TRBD1. Trimming cost V 4 bases and J 12 bases; bases outside gene matches: 7. The CDR3 is made up of 11 amino acids. Germline V gene sequence: CDR1 DFQATT, CDR2 SNEGSKA (reference sequence). For the CDR3, the DNA is TGCAGTGCTACGCACGGACAGGGAACTTTCTTT. Amino acids: CSATHGQGTFF.

The rearrangement links TRBV2 to TRBJ2-2; 9 bases agree with TRBD1. The CDR3 length is 15 residues. CDR1 SNHLY and CDR2 FYNNEI come from the germline V gene. Germline trimming cut 4 bases from V and 3 bases from J; bases unmatched to any gene: 3. The CDR3 DNA reads TGTGCCAGCAGTGCGGGACAGGGCGACACCGGGGAGCTGTTTTTT. Its protein product is CASSAGQGDTGELFF.

The V gene is TRBV19, the J gene TRBJ2-2; D perhaps matches TRBD2 (5 bases). The V gene's germline CDR1 is LNHDA and CDR2 SQIVND (reference sequence). Trimming removed 3 bases at V and 2 bases at J, with 13 bases between. This CDR3 spans 16 amino acids. The CDR3 reads CASSIGTGSNTGELFF. CDR3 coding DNA: TGTGCCAGTAGTATTGGAACGGGGAGCAACACCGGGGAGCTGTTTTTT.

This chain connects TRBV4-1 to TRBJ2-5, with D possibly being TRBD1 (6 bases). Germline lookup yields CDR1 MGHRA and CDR2 YSYEKL. The CDR3 runs to 16 residues. Trimming removed 6 bases from V and 0 bases from J, with 17 bases in between. The CDR3, as DNA: TGCGCCAGCAGTCAAATCCTCAGGGACAACCAAGAGACCCAGTACTTC. This gives the protein CASSQILRDNQETQYF.

The chain joins TRBV14 to TRBJ2-2, with 9 bases fitting TRBD1. This CDR3 has 17 residues. Germline CDR1 SGHDN, CDR2 FVKESK. V trimming: 0 bases; J trimming: 6 bases; junction bases outside the gene matches: 8. CDR3 amino acids: CASSQDVLTGGSGELFF. The CDR3 DNA sequence: TGTGCCAGCAGCCAAGATGTGTTGACAGGGGGATCCGGGGAGCTGTTTTTT.

The chain recombines TRBV19 with TRBJ2-4, with D unresolved. This CDR3 region has 14 residues. Germline lookup yields CDR1 LNHDA and CDR2 SQIVND (reference sequence). V shed 3 bases and J shed 1 base, with 7 bases lying between them. The CDR3 region is CASSIREAKNIQYF. DNA of the CDR3: TGTGCCAGTAGTATCCGAGAGGCCAAAAACATTCAGTACTTC.

The chain uses TRBV9 and TRBJ2-3; TRBD2 aligns across 10 bases. Germline V lookup: CDR1 SGDLS, CDR2 YYNGEE. The CDR3 consists of 18 residues. After removal of 2 bases from V and 2 bases from J, the junction contained 11 bases not matched to a gene. The CDR3 DNA reads TGTGCCAGCAGCGTGTTAGCGGGGGGCGCTACCCTCACAGATACGCAGTATTTT. Its protein is CASSVLAGGATLTDTQYF.

CDR3 region: CASRDRIAGANVLTF. The CDR3 bases are TGTGCCAGTCGAGACCGTATAGCGGGGGCCAACGTCCTGACTTTC. V usage is TRBV27 and J usage is TRBJ2-6, with D possibly TRBD2 on 5 matching bases. Trimming pared 9 bases from V and 4 bases from J, leaving 16 bases between. This CDR3 comprises 15 residues. CDR1 is MNHEY and CDR2 is SMNVEV in the germline V gene (reference sequence).

This chain links TRBV10-1 with TRBJ2-1, with 9 bases lining up with TRBD2. Germline CDR1 and CDR2: WNHNN and SYGVQD (reference sequence). V was pared by 1 base and J by 5 bases, with 6 bases of the junction left unmatched. The CDR3 extends over 16 amino acids. The CDR3 loop is CASSEFRLAADNEQFF. CDR3 nucleotides: TGCGCCAGCAGTGAGTTTAGACTAGCGGCGGACAATGAGCAGTTCTTC.

The chain is built from TRBV7-9 and TRBJ2-7, with D possibly matching TRBD2 (5 bases). This CDR3 has 13 amino acids. With 5 bases removed from V and 1 base from J, the gap between germline ends came to 9 bases. Germline V gives CDR1 SEHNR, CDR2 FQNEAQ (reference sequence). This CDR3 reads CASSPGLSYEQYF. The CDR3, as DNA: TGTGCCAGCAGCCCCGGACTTTCCTACGAGCAGTACTTC.

The J gene is TRBJ2-7, the V gene TRBV29-1; tentatively, D is TRBD1 (6 bases). V lost 5 bases, J lost 2 bases, and 7 bases lay in between. CDR1 is SQVTM, CDR2 ANQGSEA, per germline. The CDR3 is 11 amino acids. CDR3 region: CSVRGTYEQYF. CDR3 nucleotide sequence: TGCAGCGTTAGGGGGACCTACGAGCAGTACTTC.